Listed below are T cell receptor beta chains from one sample, sequenced in a study of blood T cell repertoires in COVID-19. The table came from immunoSEQ multiplex PCR; TCRdb's copy has only in-frame clones and leaves some out. The sample consists of around 250,000 clones, approximately 86% of them appearing once. Input material: peripheral blood. The receptors were gathered from a human donor in a cohort sampled during active COVID-19. CDR3s include the opening cysteine and the closing phenylalanine or tryptophan. The order of the fields is J gene, clone size, V gene, D gene, CDR3 protein, CDR3 DNA. A D gene is named only where the DNA matches it firmly. Expanded clones are given a class, and other clones once, few, many or no size at all.

TRBJ2-5,.,TRBV28,.,CASSLLIRGQTQYF,TGTGCCAGCAGTCTGCTAATCAGGGGACAGACCCAGTACTTC
TRBJ2-5,.,TRBV5-1,.,CASSLQEGLADTILETQYF,TGCGCCAGCAGCTTGCAAGAAGGCCTAGCTGACACTATTTTGGAGACCCAGTACTTC
TRBJ2-7,few,TRBV29-1,TRBD1,CSVEGRGNEQYF,TGCAGCGTTGAAGGCAGGGGGAACGAGCAGTACTTC
TRBJ2-7,.,TRBV2,.,CASSDRLEQYF,TGTGCCAGCAGTGACCGACTCGAGCAGTACTTC
TRBJ1-4,.,TRBV6-5,.,CASLREQVEEKLFF,TGTGCCAGCCTAAGGGAACAGGTTGAGGAAAAACTGTTTTTT
TRBJ1-2,.,TRBV3-1/TRBV3-2,TRBD1,CASSLSDRGGRGYTF,TGTGCCAGCAGCCTTTCCGACAGGGGAGGTCGTGGCTACACCTTC
TRBJ2-7,.,TRBV4-1,TRBD2,CASSQARTSGGVVVPYEQYF,TGCGCCAGCAGCCAGGCGAGGACTAGCGGGGGGGTAGTCGTCCCCTACGAGCAGTACTTC
TRBJ1-5,few,TRBV28,TRBD1,CASTDRGTLVNQPQHF,TGTGCCAGCACTGACAGGGGTACTTTGGTAAATCAGCCCCAGCATTTT
TRBJ2-7,.,TRBV2,.,CASSEPLLDSYEQYF,TGTGCCAGCAGTGAACCCTTACTAGATTCCTACGAGCAGTACTTC
TRBJ1-5,.,TRBV7-8,.,CASSLRRDNQPQHF,TGTGCCAGCAGCTTGAGACGGGACAATCAGCCCCAGCATTTT
TRBJ2-1,once,TRBV19,.,CAAGPGRNEQFF,TGTGCCGCCGGGCCGGGGAGGAATGAGCAGTTCTTC
TRBJ2-7,.,TRBV27,TRBD2,CASSLARLAGSEQYF,TGTGCCAGCAGTTTAGCCCGACTAGCGGGAAGCGAGCAGTACTTC
TRBJ2-3,.,TRBV5-4,TRBD2,CASSLGSPGGGTDTQYF,TGTGCCAGCAGCTTGGGTTCCCCGGGAGGGGGGACAGATACGCAGTATTTT
TRBJ2-1,.,TRBV6-2/TRBV6-3,TRBD1,CASSPLDRVFSNEQFF,TGTGCCAGCAGCCCGCTAGACAGGGTTTTTTCCAATGAGCAGTTCTTC
TRBJ1-1,.,TRBV5-1,.,CASSLDIVNTEAFF,TGCGCCAGCAGCTTGGATATCGTGAACACTGAAGCTTTCTTT
TRBJ1-2,.,TRBV6-5,TRBD1,CASRGTGTSGYTF,TGTGCCAGCAGGGGGACAGGGACAAGTGGCTACACCTTC
TRBJ2-7,once,TRBV4-3,.,CASSQAAGSTYEQYF,TGCGCCAGCAGCCAAGCTGCAGGGTCTACCTACGAGCAGTACTTC
TRBJ2-1,.,TRBV7-9,TRBD1,CASSSEGAQYNEQFF,TGTGCCAGCAGCTCAGAGGGGGCGCAGTACAATGAGCAGTTCTTC
TRBJ2-3,.,TRBV7-6,.,CASSLGGMPTTDTQYF,TGTGCCAGCAGCTTAGGAGGGATGCCCACTACAGATACGCAGTATTTT
TRBJ2-3,.,TRBV5-4,TRBD2,CASSSGLVRDTQYF,TGTGCCAGCAGCTCGGGACTAGTACGAGATACGCAGTATTTT
TRBJ1-5,once,TRBV19,.,CASSSAAPQHF,TGTGCCAGTAGTAGCGCCGCTCCCCAGCATTTT
TRBJ1-5,.,TRBV5-1,TRBD1,CASSLDPQGYNQPQHF,TGCGCCAGCAGTTTGGATCCACAGGGGTACAATCAGCCCCAGCATTTT
TRBJ2-7,.,TRBV30,.,CAWKWAGVDEQYF,TGTGCCTGGAAATGGGCAGGGGTAGACGAGCAGTACTTC
TRBJ1-3,.,TRBV14,.,CASSPGQSGNTIYF,TGTGCCAGCAGTCCCGGACAGTCTGGAAACACCATATATTTT
TRBJ2-3,.,TRBV6-2/TRBV6-3,.,CASSYSVRVFGDTQYF,TGTGCCAGCAGTTACTCGGTCAGGGTTTTCGGAGATACGCAGTATTTT
TRBJ2-2,.,TRBV6-6,TRBD2,CASKVTGTSGRGELFF,TGTGCCAGCAAAGTGACCGGGACTAGCGGGAGAGGGGAGCTGTTTTTT
TRBJ2-5,.,TRBV18,TRBD2,CASSPLAGNQETQYF,TGTGCCAGCTCACCACTAGCGGGAAACCAAGAGACCCAGTACTTC
TRBJ1-2,.,TRBV7-2,TRBD1,CASSLAPGQRAGYTF,TGTGCCAGCAGCTTAGCACCGGGACAGCGAGCTGGCTACACCTTC
TRBJ1-2,.,TRBV29-1,.,CSVYDVTIVGYTF,TGCAGCGTTTACGATGTGACTATAGTCGGCTACACCTTC
TRBJ1-2,.,TRBV29-1,TRBD1,CSVGDRVYGYTF,TGCAGCGTTGGAGACAGGGTCTATGGCTACACCTTC
TRBJ2-2,.,TRBV9,.,CASSGKRGHSNTGELFF,TGTGCCAGCAGCGGGAAGAGGGGACACTCAAACACCGGGGAGCTGTTTTTT
TRBJ1-1,few,TRBV3-1/TRBV3-2,.,CASSQSPEAFF,TGTGCCAGCAGCCAAAGCCCCGAAGCTTTCTTT
TRBJ1-1,few,TRBV6-5,.,CASSPQGGSTEAFF,TGTGCCAGCAGCCCACAGGGAGGGAGTACTGAAGCTTTCTTT
TRBJ2-2,once,TRBV19,.,CASSASAPSGELFF,TGTGCCAGTAGTGCGAGTGCTCCGTCCGGGGAGCTGTTTTTT
TRBJ1-1,.,TRBV10-3,.,CAISEPKNGTEAFF,TGTGCCATCAGTGAGCCCAAGAACGGTACTGAAGCTTTCTTT
TRBJ1-3,.,TRBV27,.,CASSPLGGARGNTIYF,TGTGCCAGCAGTCCCCTAGGGGGGGCGAGGGGGAACACCATATATTTT
TRBJ2-7,.,TRBV30,TRBD2,CAWSLGTSGAGEQYF,TGTGCCTGGAGTCTCGGGACTAGCGGGGCGGGCGAGCAGTACTTC
TRBJ1-4,few,TRBV3-1/TRBV3-2,TRBD1,CASSHTGTGGYEKLFF,TGTGCCAGCAGCCACACCGGGACAGGGGGCTACGAAAAACTGTTTTTT
TRBJ1-3,.,TRBV19,TRBD1,CASSIAGGPGNTIYF,TGTGCCAGTAGTATTGCAGGGGGGCCTGGAAACACCATATATTTT
TRBJ2-6,once,TRBV28,.,CASSMGGPGRANVLTF,TGTGCCAGCAGTATGGGCGGGCCGGGAAGGGCCAACGTCCTGACTTTC
TRBJ1-2,.,TRBV6-1,.,CASSEALGGGNYGYTF,TGTGCCAGCAGTGAAGCCCTTGGGGGAGGGAACTATGGCTACACCTTC
TRBJ1-4,.,TRBV19,.,CASSIAGIGEKLFF,TGTGCCAGTAGTATTGCAGGAATAGGAGAAAAACTGTTTTTT
TRBJ1-1,.,TRBV4-3,TRBD1,CASSQDRGSTEAFF,TGCGCCAGCAGCCAAGACAGGGGGTCCACTGAAGCTTTCTTT
TRBJ2-7,.,TRBV6-5,.,CASSFTLKQWQYF,TGTGCCAGCAGTTTTACCCTAAAACAGTGGCAGTACTTC
TRBJ2-7,.,TRBV11-2,TRBD1,CASSPGQGPEQYF,TGTGCCAGCAGCCCCGGACAGGGCCCCGAGCAGTACTTC
TRBJ2-5,once,TRBV2,TRBD1,CASRPRTGRKTQYF,TGTGCCAGCAGACCCAGGACAGGTCGAAAGACCCAGTACTTC